This entry features one T cell receptor beta chain sequence. Its cognate antigen is unknown. One end of the junction fails to match germline, which may point to a read error. Time point indicated: newly diagnosed GD, antithyroid drugs for less than 3 months. The TCR library was made from RNA that had been extracted from PBMCs in TRIzol. The TCR beta library used iRepertoire HTBI primers with Arm-PCR amplification of CDR3. MiXCR was run by TCRdb on the multiplex PCR reads, yielding one entry per CDR3 protein. The data hold some 400,000 distinct CDR3 sequences, with 15% observed a single time. Germline CDR1 and CDR2: SGHVS and FQNEAQ. This CDR3 region has 24 residues. This sample was included in a study of regulatory T cells in long-lasting Graves disease. Overall study findings and caveats: TCR diversity in persistent Graves' patients was below that of newly diagnosed ones.

This sample was shared with a second study, whose subject was T cells in Graves' hyperthyroidism and ophthalmopathy.

This TCR derives from a woman aged 25 to 39 with Graves disease. This material consisted of peripheral blood mononuclear cells (PBMCs), taken at new diagnosis, from a patient treated with antithyroid drugs. The chain joins TRBV7-8 to TRBJ2-4, with TRBD2 as a possible D gene (5 bases). The CDR3: CASNLVHGERYRSGESEAKNIQYF. The CDR3 DNA follows: TGTGCCAGCAACTTAGTACACGGTGAGCGGTACCGGAGCGGTGAGAGTGAGGCCAAAAACATTCAGTACTTC.